This is a list of T cell receptor beta chains from one sample in a study of OX40 agonist ivuxolimab in advanced cancers. This table comes from immunoSEQ multiplex PCR, and its TCRdb copy is limited to in-frame clones, with some not included. Of 60,000 or so clones in the sample, roughly 87% were seen once. Sequenced here: CD4+ or CD8+ T cells sorted from blood, sampled in a trial of the OX40 agonist ivuxolimab. The receptors come from an adult with an advanced solid tumor such as melanoma, head and neck, liver or kidney cancer. CDR3s leave out the opening cysteine and the closing phenylalanine or tryptophan. The order of the fields is J gene, CDR3 length, V gene, CDR3 protein.

J: TRBJ2-7
length: 12
V: TRBV5-5
CDR3: ASSSGGVLYEQY

J: TRBJ2-2
length: 13
V: TRBV19
CDR3: ASSKLAGGTGELF

J: TRBJ1-1
length: 13
V: TRBV10-2
CDR3: ASSPRGNQGTEAF

J: TRBJ2-1
length: 9
V: TRBV19
CDR3: ASSYYNEQF

J: TRBJ1-1
length: 12
V: TRBV7-9
CDR3: ASRYPDMNTEAF

J: TRBJ1-4
length: 9
V: TRBV27
CDR3: ASSPGEKLF

J: TRBJ2-4
length: 10
V: TRBV21-1
CDR3: ASSNGQHIQY

J: TRBJ2-2
length: 13
V: TRBV5-1
CDR3: ASSLEQGFTGELF

J: TRBJ2-2
length: 15
V: TRBV7-9
CDR3: ASSTNRGTTDTGELF

J: TRBJ2-2
length: 11
V: TRBV27
CDR3: ASSSGNTGELF

J: TRBJ1-1
length: 12
V: TRBV28
CDR3: ASSLTGLNTEAF

J: TRBJ2-5
length: 11
V: TRBV6-1
CDR3: ASRGQVEETQY

J: TRBJ2-3
length: 12
V: TRBV6-1
CDR3: ASSGPVVTDTQY

J: TRBJ1-1
length: 11
V: TRBV10-2
CDR3: ASSEDAFTEAF

J: TRBJ1-6
length: 14
V: TRBV28
CDR3: ASSSIPLPDNSPLH

J: TRBJ2-5
length: 14
V: TRBV6-1
CDR3: ASSEDPAGGQETQY